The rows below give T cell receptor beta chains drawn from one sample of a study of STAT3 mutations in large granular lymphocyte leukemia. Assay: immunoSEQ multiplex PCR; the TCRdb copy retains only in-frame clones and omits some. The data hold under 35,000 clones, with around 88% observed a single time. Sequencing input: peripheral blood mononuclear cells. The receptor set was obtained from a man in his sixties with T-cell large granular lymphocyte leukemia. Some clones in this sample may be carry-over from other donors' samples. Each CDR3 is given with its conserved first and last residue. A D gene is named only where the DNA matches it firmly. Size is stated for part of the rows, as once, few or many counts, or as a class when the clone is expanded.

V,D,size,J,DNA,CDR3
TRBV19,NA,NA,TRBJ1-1,TGTGCCAGTAGTATGACCTTAGGGGCATGGACTGAAGCTTTCTTT,CASSMTLGAWTEAFF
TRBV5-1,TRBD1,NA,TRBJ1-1,TGCGCCAGCAGCTGGGGACAGACGAACACTGAAGCTTTCTTT,CASSWGQTNTEAFF
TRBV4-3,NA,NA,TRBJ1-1,TGCGCCAGCAGCCAAGCCTACAGGGACACTGAAGCTTTCTTT,CASSQAYRDTEAFF
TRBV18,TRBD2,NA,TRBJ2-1,TGTGCCAGCTCACCGATGGGACTAAGGGGTGGCAATGAGCAGTTCTTC,CASSPMGLRGGNEQFF
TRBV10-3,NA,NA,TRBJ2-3,TGTGCCACCCAACTTCCGGGACGGGATACGCAGTATTTT,CATQLPGRDTQYF
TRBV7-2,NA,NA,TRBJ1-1,TGTGCCAGCACCCAGGCAAACACTGAAGCTTTCTTT,CASTQANTEAFF
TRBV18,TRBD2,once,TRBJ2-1,TGTGCCAGCCGGAAAGGGCCCTCACTAGCGGGAGGAAGGTTTTACAATGAGCAGTTCTTC,CASRKGPSLAGGRFYNEQFF
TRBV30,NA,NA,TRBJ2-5,TGTGCCTGGGGGTGGGGCCAAGAGACCCAGTACTTC,CAWGWGQETQYF
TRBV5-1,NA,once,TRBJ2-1,TGCGCCAGCAGCTTGTGGAGCGCGCCCAGCTCCTACAATGAGCAGTTCTTC,CASSLWSAPSSYNEQFF
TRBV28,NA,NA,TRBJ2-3,TGTGCCAGCAGTTTAATCGGTAGCGGTTTCACAGATACGCAGTATTTT,CASSLIGSGFTDTQYF
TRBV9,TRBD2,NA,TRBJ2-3,TGTGCCAGCAGCCCCGGAACACTAGCGGGAGGGCCTGGAGATACGCAGTATTTT,CASSPGTLAGGPGDTQYF
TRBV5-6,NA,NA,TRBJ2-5,TGTGCCAGCAGCTTGGCCGCGACTCCACAAGAGACCCAGTACTTC,CASSLAATPQETQYF
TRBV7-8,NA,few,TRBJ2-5,TGTGCCAGCAGCGGGGGGCTCAGGGAGACCCAGTACTTC,CASSGGLRETQYF
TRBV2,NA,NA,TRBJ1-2,TGTGCCAGCAGTGAACGGTGGGGCTACACCTTC,CASSERWGYTF
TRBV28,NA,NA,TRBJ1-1,TGTGCCAGCTGCGGAGGGGCCCTAAACACTGAAGCTTTCTTT,CASCGGALNTEAFF
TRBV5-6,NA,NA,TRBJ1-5,TGTGCCAGCAGCCCCGGGTTTATCGGGCAGCCCCAGCATTTT,CASSPGFIGQPQHF
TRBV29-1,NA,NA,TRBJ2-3,TGCAGCGTCGACTGGGTGGACAAGAACACAGATACGCAGTATTTT,CSVDWVDKNTDTQYF
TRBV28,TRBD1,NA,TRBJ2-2,TGTGCCAGCAGCCCACAGGGGCCTAACACCGGGGAGCTGTTTTTT,CASSPQGPNTGELFF
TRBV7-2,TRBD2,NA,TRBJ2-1,TGTGCCAGCAGCTTAGGAGGACTAGCGGGGACCTACAATGAGCAGTTCTTC,CASSLGGLAGTYNEQFF
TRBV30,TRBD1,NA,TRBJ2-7,TGTGCCGGGCACCCGGACAGGGATACCTACGAGCAGTACTTC,CAGHPDRDTYEQYF
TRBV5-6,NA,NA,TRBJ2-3,TGTGCCAGCAGCTTGGTCGCAGCTGGGGGTGATACGCAGTATTTT,CASSLVAAGGDTQYF